This T cell receptor beta chain was identified in a study of blood T cell repertoires in COVID-19. Whole-study context: Samples taken during acute and convalescent COVID-19 were collected in the United States, Italy and Spain. PBMCs, B-cell-depleted T cells, or T cells provided the cDNA or gDNA that made up the material.

Methods used by the authors: Reference gene primer amplification gave estimated nucleated cell counts. The repertoire was sequenced with immunoSEQ multiplex PCR; TCRdb's copy has only in-frame clones and lacks some. The V and J calls and clone size come from that table; D and trimming were worked out from the DNA. This sample has around 70,000 clones; 82% occur once, and the top ten carry 1.8%. The CDR3 runs to 14 residues. V was trimmed by 2 bases and J by 1 base, leaving 9 bases between them. Germline loops: CDR1 SGHNT, CDR2 YYREEE (reference sequence). This chain uses TRBV5-4 with TRBJ1-1; D perhaps matches TRBD1 (5 bases). The receptor was derived from a woman in her fifties or sixties with acute or convalescent COVID-19. Source material: peripheral blood. The CDR3 is CASSLKTGNTEAFF. The CDR3 DNA reads as TGTGCCAGCAGCTTAAAAACAGGGAACACTGAAGCTTTCTTT.